This T cell receptor (beta chain) is from a study of blood T cells in healthy people across ages. Of note for this clonotype: What it recognizes is unknown.

Whole-study results and caveats: With unsorted PBMCs, a conclusive comparison of naive versus antigen-experienced cells was not possible.

J lost 7 bases, V lost 7 bases, and 4 bases had no gene match. The length of the CDR3 is 11 residues. Germline V gene data show CDR1 as DFQATT and CDR2 as SNEGSKA (reference sequence). PCR was performed a second time for about 7 to 12 cycles using a sample-barcoded 5' primer and a J-beta primer mix. TCRdb ran MiXCR on the 5' RACE reads and lists one entry per CDR3 protein. The sample records about 760,000 distinct CDR3 sequences, approximately 25% being singletons. These sequences were also reported in another study, on T cells of mothers and their children.

The sequence derives from a boy aged 10-17 years in good health. The specimen was blood. The rearrangement links TRBV20-1 to TRBJ2-7, with 10 bases that match TRBD2. CDR3 amino acids: CSGTSGSEQYF. In nucleotides, the CDR3 is TGCAGTGGGACTAGCGGCTCGGAGCAGTACTTC.